Shown below are 6 T cell receptor beta chains from a single sample sequenced in a study of blood T cell repertoires in COVID-19. The assay was immunoSEQ multiplex PCR, and TCRdb's table has in-frame clones only and misses some. The sample yields roughly 200,000 clones, roughly three quarters seen once. Material: peripheral blood. All receptors come from a woman aged 50 to 65 with active or convalescent COVID-19.

The chain recombines TRBV20-1 with TRBJ2-5; a weak D match, TRBD2 (5 bases). Germline values: CDR1 DFQATT, CDR2 SNEGSKA (reference sequence). The CDR3 runs to 10 residues. Trimming left V 6 bases short and J 9 bases short, with 11 bases between. The CDR3 is CSAQTGAQYF. In DNA form, the CDR3 reads TGCAGTGCCCAGACCGGGGCCCAGTACTTC.

The chain employs TRBV10-3 and TRBJ1-4; a weak D match, TRBD1 (5 bases). Germline assignment: CDR1 ENHRY and CDR2 SYGVKD. This CDR3 is 13 amino acids long. Deletions cut 6 bases from V and 4 bases from J, with 9 bases between. The CDR3 region has the DNA TGTGCCATCAGCAGGGCGAGTAATGAAAAACTGTTTTTT. Translating gives CAISRASNEKLFF.

The gene calls are TRBV6-2 or TRBV6-3 and TRBJ2-7; 9 bases fit TRBD2. CDR3 length equals 15 residues. In germline, CDR1 is MNHEY, CDR2 SVGEGT. V shed 5 bases, J shed 6 bases, and the junction held 11 bases outside the gene matches. CDR3 in amino acids: CASSPAGTSWSEQYF. As DNA, the CDR3 is TGTGCCAGCAGTCCAGCCGGGACTAGCTGGTCCGAGCAGTACTTC.

The chain links TRBV28 to TRBJ1-4; 7 bases are shared with TRBD1. V lost 7 bases to trimming and J lost 9 bases; unmatched junction nucleotides: 8. This CDR3 region has 13 residues. Germline loops: CDR1 MDHEN, CDR2 SYDVKM. The CDR3 DNA reads TGTGCCAGCACCCGGACAGGTCCCAAAAAACTGTTTTTT. Encoded protein: CASTRTGPKKLFF.

The chain carries TRBV5-6 and TRBJ2-3; 9 bases line up with TRBD2. Germline CDR1 is SGHDT and CDR2 is YYEEEE. The CDR3 sequence is 15 residues long. The V segment lost 2 bases and the J segment 4 bases; nucleotides outside the gene matches: 5. CDR3 sequence reads: CASSFRTSAPDTQYF. In DNA, the CDR3 is TGTGCCAGCAGCTTCCGGACTAGCGCGCCAGATACGCAGTATTTT. Using reference TRBV5-6 and TRBJ2-3 for the parts outside the CDR3, the full variable domain is DAGVTQSPTHLIKTRGQQVTLRCSPKSGHDTVSWYQQALGQGPQFIFQYYEEEERQRGNFPDRFSGHQFPNYSSELNVNALLLGDSALYLCASSFRTSAPDTQYFGPGTRLTVL.

This clone was seen more than once but under ten times. This chain links TRBV19 with TRBJ1-5; 7 bases agree with TRBD1. From germline, CDR1 is LNHDA and CDR2 SQIVND (reference sequence). The CDR3 covers 17 residues. Losses at the gene ends were 5 bases for V and 3 bases for J; bases not matched to a gene: 13. DNA for the CDR3: TGTGCCAGTAGTGCTCACTACAGGGGAAGGGACAATCAGCCCCAGCATTTT. It encodes CASSAHYRGRDNQPQHF.